Listed here are 29 T cell receptor beta chains from one sample, sequenced in a study of a mutant IDH1 vaccine in newly diagnosed glioma (dated by TCRdb to 2020 to 2023). These receptors have no identified antigens. Library generation was performed with the immunoSEQ multiplex PCR assay. TCRdb took over this immuneACCESS table, retaining in-frame rearrangements with V and J assigned. Such tables are incomplete; in checked studies, under half of the missing clones stem from an unresolved V gene, and the remainder is unexplained. The sample table contains 110,000 or so clones; only one count was recorded for 85% to 90% of them. 0.6% to 0.7% of the sample rests with the top ten. The time point label of this sample denotes: week 11, during vaccination. A 20-mer mutant IDH1 peptide at 300 micrograms in Montanide made up each vaccine dose, which was injected subcutaneously together with topical imiquimod.

The sample was PBMCs, taken from a glioma patient whose treatment included an IDH1 peptide vaccine. The receptors originated from a woman in her 50s with glioma.

The chain links TRBV5-1 to TRBJ1-2; 11 bases align to TRBD1. In germline, CDR1 is SGHRS, CDR2 YFSETQ. The V segment lost 2 bases and the J segment 4 bases; nucleotides outside the gene matches: 1. The CDR3 loop spans 14 amino acids. The CDR3 sequence: CASSLGTGGYGYTF. DNA of the CDR3: TGCGCCAGCAGCTTAGGGACAGGGGGCTATGGCTACACCTTC.

This rearrangement joins TRBV19 to TRBJ2-2; 15 nucleotides align to TRBD2. Germline V CDR1 and CDR2: LNHDA, SQIVND (reference sequence). V trimming: 1 base; J trimming: 6 bases; junction bases outside the gene matches: 3. The CDR3 is made up of 17 amino acids. The CDR3 nucleotides read TGTGCCAGTAGTATAGGGGGACTAGCGGGAGGTCCCGGGGAGCTGTTTTTT. Its protein product is CASSIGGLAGGPGELFF.

This sequence joins TRBV28 and TRBJ2-7; possibly TRBD1 or TRBD2 for D (6 bases each). Per germline, CDR1 MDHEN and CDR2 SYDVKM. Trimming removed 10 bases at V and 2 bases at J, with 15 bases between. The CDR3 sequence is 13 residues long. The CDR3 DNA reads as TGTGCCACCCGGGGGCAGGGGACCTACGAGCAGTACTTC. Its protein product is CATRGQGTYEQYF.

The chain recombines TRBV27 with TRBJ2-7, with 10 bases that match TRBD2. Germline CDR1 reads MNHEY; CDR2 reads SMNVEV (reference sequence). Losses at the gene ends were 8 bases for V and 5 bases for J; bases not matched to a gene: 12. The CDR3 extends over 15 amino acids. Written as DNA, the CDR3 is TGTGCCAGCGGCCTAGGAGCGGGAGGGCCCCACGAGCAGTACTTC. Its translation: CASGLGAGGPHEQYF.

The J gene is TRBJ1-5, the V gene TRBV6-5; D is ambiguous. V gave up 0 bases and J gave up 1 base, with 7 bases separating them. Germline CDR1 and CDR2: MNHEY and SVGAGI. CDR3 length equals 15 residues. As DNA, the CDR3 is TGTGCCAGCAGTTACTCGACGCAGAGCAATCAGCCCCAGCATTTT. It specifies CASSYSTQSNQPQHF.

The chain carries TRBV7-9 and TRBJ2-5; possible D gene TRBD1, 5 bases. The DNA end favors TRBJ2-7, so the J call may be wrong. Germline loops: CDR1 SEHNR, CDR2 FQNEAQ (reference sequence). This CDR3 spans 12 amino acids. Here the CDR3 DNA reads TGTGCCAGCAGCCTCCAGGGCTACGAGCAGTACTTC. Amino acid sequence: CASSLQGYEQYF.

The genes are TRBV18 and TRBJ2-5; D gene unclear. The closer fit of TRBJ2-7 to the DNA end suggests the J call may be wrong. Germline V gives CDR1 KGHSH, CDR2 LQKENI. There are 16 residues in the CDR3. The CDR3 DNA sequence: TGTGCCAGCTCACCAGCCCCCTCGGGCACGTCGTACGAGCAGTACTTC. Residues: CASSPAPSGTSYEQYF.

The rearrangement links TRBV6-6 to TRBJ2-7; 9 bases map to TRBD2. The CDR3 contains 15 residues. V was pared by 2 bases and J by 2 bases, with 4 bases of the junction left unmatched. The germline V gene encodes CDR1 MNHNY and CDR2 SVGAGI (reference sequence). The DNA for the CDR3 is TGTGCCAGCAGTTACGTCAGCGGGGGGACCTACGAGCAGTACTTC. This gives the protein CASSYVSGGTYEQYF.

This clone was counted once. The chain joins TRBV18 to TRBJ2-7; D possibly uses TRBD1 or TRBD2 (5 bases each). Germline V lookup: CDR1 KGHSH, CDR2 LQKENI. V was clipped by 1 base and J by 4 bases, with 11 bases between them. CDR3 length equals 14 residues. The CDR3: CASSPRGLGYEQYF. The DNA for the CDR3 is TGTGCCAGCTCACCACGGGGGTTAGGGTACGAGCAGTACTTC.

V and J are TRBV5-1 and TRBJ2-5, with unresolved D. V lost 0 bases and J 5 bases, leaving 11 bases between the germline ends. The CDR3 contains 14 residues. Looked up from germline, CDR1 is SGHRS and CDR2 is YFSETQ. This chain's CDR3 is CASSLGPSRETQYF. For the CDR3, the DNA is TGCGCCAGCAGCTTGGGTCCGTCACGGGAGACCCAGTACTTC.

The chain links TRBV9 to TRBJ2-2, with 11 nucleotides matching TRBD2. CDR1 SGDLS and CDR2 YYNGEE come from the germline V gene. This CDR3 is 17 amino acids long. Losses at the gene ends were 0 bases for V and 1 base for J; bases not matched to a gene: 2. The CDR3 coding sequence is TGTGCCAGCAGCGTAGGGGGACTAGCGGAGAACACCGGGGAGCTGTTTTTT. Translating gives CASSVGGLAENTGELFF. The variable domain in full, completed from reference TRBV9 and TRBJ2-2, reads DSGVTQTPKHLITATGQRVTLRCSPRSGDLSVYWYQQSLDQGLQFLIQYYNGEERAKGNILERFSAQQFPDLHSELNLSSLELGDSALYFCASSVGGLAENTGELFFGEGSRLTVL.

The chain is built from TRBV28 and TRBJ1-2, with D unresolved. Trimming removed 7 bases from V and 2 bases from J, with 8 bases in between. CDR3 length: 12 amino acids. Germline V lookup: CDR1 MDHEN, CDR2 SYDVKM. CDR3 sequence reads: CASTAWNYGYTF. The CDR3, as DNA: TGTGCCAGCACCGCTTGGAACTATGGCTACACCTTC.

This chain joins TRBV4-2 and TRBJ2-1, with 13 positions matching TRBD2. Germline CDR1 and CDR2: LGHNA and YNFKEQ. The CDR3 sequence is 17 residues long. The trim removed 1 base at V and 5 bases at J, leaving 5 bases unmatched. The CDR3 loop is CASSQALAGGPNNEQFF. The CDR3 DNA reads as TGTGCCAGCAGCCAAGCACTAGCGGGAGGGCCGAACAATGAGCAGTTCTTC.

The chain is built from TRBV15 and TRBJ1-1; a possible D gene is TRBD1 (5 bases). V lost 1 base to trimming and J lost 5 bases, with 17 bases between them. The CDR3 length is 16 residues. CDR1 and CDR2 from the germline V gene are LNHNV and YYDKDF (reference sequence). In DNA form, the CDR3 reads TGTGCCACCAGCAGAGGGGTTGGGGGTAGGTCGACTGAAGCTTTCTTT. Translating gives CATSRGVGGRSTEAFF.

The gene calls are TRBV28 and TRBJ2-7; 7 bases are shared with TRBD1. The J segment lost 4 bases and the V segment lost 7 bases, leaving 10 bases of the junction unmatched. CDR1 is MDHEN and CDR2 is SYDVKM in the germline V gene. CDR3 length equals 14 residues. CDR3 nucleotides: TGTGCCAGCAACCAAGGCGGCAGGGGGTACGAGCAGTACTTC. Its translation: CASNQGGRGYEQYF.

V usage is TRBV9 and J usage is TRBJ1-1; 7 bases align to TRBD1. The CDR3 length is 16 residues. Germline-derived CDR1 and CDR2 are SGDLS and YYNGEE. V lost 4 bases and J lost 0; bases outside the gene matches: 9. CDR3 nucleotides: TGTGCCAGCAGCCTCGGGACAGCTCAATTGAACACTGAAGCTTTCTTT. The encoded protein is CASSLGTAQLNTEAFF. Looking up the rest from reference TRBV9 and TRBJ1-1 gives the full variable domain: DSGVTQTPKHLITATGQRVTLRCSPRSGDLSVYWYQQSLDQGLQFLIQYYNGEERAKGNILERFSAQQFPDLHSELNLSSLELGDSALYFCASSLGTAQLNTEAFFGQGTRLTVV.

The chain has TRBV9 and TRBJ2-5, with D possibly matching TRBD1 (5 bases). Germline V gives CDR1 SGDLS, CDR2 YYNGEE. The CDR3 loop spans 14 amino acids. Trimming stripped 4 bases from V and 6 bases from J, with 16 bases between. The CDR3 nucleotides read TGTGCCAGCAGCCCCCAGGCCAGGGTGCAGACCCAGTACTTC. Translation: CASSPQARVQTQYF. The complete variable domain, with remaining parts taken from reference TRBV9 and TRBJ2-5, reads DSGVTQTPKHLITATGQRVTLRCSPRSGDLSVYWYQQSLDQGLQFLIQYYNGEERAKGNILERFSAQQFPDLHSELNLSSLELGDSALYFCASSPQARVQTQYFGPGTRLLVL.

V usage is TRBV20-1 and J usage is TRBJ2-3; no firm D call. Germline V lookup: CDR1 DFQATT, CDR2 SNEGSKA (reference sequence). With 2 bases removed from V and 5 bases from J, the gap between germline ends came to 5 bases. The CDR3 is 11 residues long. CDR3 sequence: CSARSVDTQYF. The CDR3 bases are TGCAGTGCTAGATCGGTAGATACGCAGTATTTT.

The chain has TRBV6-9 and TRBJ2-5; 8 nucleotides match TRBD2. Germline CDR1 reads MNHGY; CDR2 reads SVAAGI. Trimming cost V 9 bases and J 5 bases; bases outside gene matches: 8. CDR3 length: 13 amino acids. In DNA, the CDR3 is TGTGCCAGTTCGGCGGGAGGAGGGGAGACCCAGTACTTC. Encoded protein: CASSAGGGETQYF.

The rearrangement uses TRBV7-8 and TRBJ2-7; a weak D match, TRBD2 (6 bases). Germline V gives CDR1 SGHVS, CDR2 FQNEAQ. The CDR3 spans 14 residues. The germline V and J ends were trimmed by 6 bases and 0 bases, with 12 bases remaining between them. The CDR3 DNA is TGTGCCAGCAGATCTAGCGAGCCCTCCTACGAGCAGTACTTC. Amino acid sequence: CASRSSEPSYEQYF.

The chain joins TRBV6-1 to TRBJ1-2; the D is unclear. This CDR3 has 11 amino acids. Deletions cut 8 bases from V and 7 bases from J, with 11 bases between. From germline, CDR1 is MNHNS and CDR2 SASEGT. This CDR3 reads CASSRGFGYTF. CDR3 sequence (DNA): TGTGCCAGCTCAAGAGGGTTTGGCTACACCTTC.

This chain uses TRBV2 with TRBJ1-1, with 7 bases aligning to TRBD1. Germline V gene sequence: CDR1 SNHLY, CDR2 FYNNEI. This CDR3 has 13 amino acids. The J segment lost 7 bases and the V segment lost 7 bases, leaving 9 bases of the junction unmatched. The CDR3 here is CASIWKGADEAFF. The CDR3, as DNA: TGTGCCAGCATATGGAAGGGGGCTGATGAAGCTTTCTTT.

The chain has TRBV28 and TRBJ1-4; tentatively, D is TRBD1 (5 bases). Trimming removed 6 bases from V and 7 bases from J, with 15 bases in between. Germline loops: CDR1 MDHEN, CDR2 SYDVKM. The CDR3 has 14 amino acids. The CDR3 DNA reads as TGTGCCAGCAGGCGACGCGACGACAGTGAAAAACTGTTTTTT. Amino acid sequence: CASRRRDDSEKLFF.

The chain couples TRBV28 to TRBJ1-4; D uncertain. The CDR3 covers 15 residues. Germline CDR1 MDHEN, CDR2 SYDVKM. The V and J ends lost 5 bases and 8 bases respectively, with 18 bases between them. CDR3 in amino acids: CASSPYSGINEKLFF. The CDR3, as DNA: TGTGCCAGCAGTCCCTATTCTGGGATAAACGAAAAACTGTTTTTT. Combining the CDR3 with reference TRBV28 and TRBJ1-4 gives the whole variable domain DVKVTQSSRYLVKRTGEKVFLECVQDMDHENMFWYRQDPGLGLRLIYFSYDVKMKEKGDIPEGYSVSREKKERFSLILESASTNQTSMYLCASSPYSGINEKLFFGSGTQLSVL.

V is TRBV6-1 and J is TRBJ1-4; D gene ambiguous. There are 11 residues in the CDR3. The V end was cut by 10 bases, the J end by 9 bases, with 12 bases between. The germline gives CDR1 MNHNS, CDR2 SASEGT. The CDR3 protein is CATVWVQKLFF. The DNA for the CDR3 is TGTGCCACTGTGTGGGTCCAAAAACTGTTTTTT.

This clone is a singleton in its sample. The rearrangement uses TRBV5-6 and TRBJ2-7; no definite D call. CDR1 and CDR2 from the germline V gene are SGHDT and YYEEEE. V shed 0 bases and J shed 7 bases, with 17 bases lying between them. The CDR3 extends over 15 amino acids. The CDR3 sequence is CASSLVTPASDEQYF. The CDR3 DNA sequence: TGTGCCAGCAGCTTGGTGACGCCTGCTAGTGATGAGCAGTACTTC.

The rearrangement uses TRBV27 and TRBJ1-6, with D unresolved. In germline, CDR1 is MNHEY, CDR2 SMNVEV (reference sequence). Trimming shortened V by 1 base and J by 8 bases, and 6 bases separated the two germline ends. The CDR3 contains 13 residues. CDR3: CASSLWRDSPLHF. CDR3 DNA sequence: TGTGCCAGCAGTTTATGGCGAGATTCACCCCTCCACTTT.

V usage is TRBV5-1 and J usage is TRBJ1-6, with D hard to call. The germline V gene has CDR1 SGHRS and CDR2 YFSETQ. With 2 bases removed from V and 2 bases from J, the gap between germline ends came to 8 bases. The CDR3 is 15 amino acids. In nucleotides, the CDR3 is TGCGCCAGCAGCTTCTTGGGAACCTATAATTCACCCCTCCACTTT. Its translation: CASSFLGTYNSPLHF.

The rearrangement links TRBV7-9 to TRBJ2-1; possible D gene TRBD1, 5 bases. With 3 bases removed from V and 0 bases from J, the gap between germline ends came to 9 bases. This CDR3 comprises 15 residues. Germline V gene lookup returns CDR1 SEHNR and CDR2 FQNEAQ (reference sequence). The CDR3 loop reads CASSLDISSYNEQFF. The CDR3 region has the DNA TGTGCCAGCAGCTTGGACATCAGCTCCTACAATGAGCAGTTCTTC.